This T cell receptor (beta chain) is from a study of OX40 agonist ivuxolimab in advanced cancers. Regarding the research as a whole: Ivuxolimab, which targeted the costimulatory receptor OX40 (CD134), was an agonistic, fully human IgG2 monoclonal antibody. The point of sequencing TCRbeta in the periphery was to test whether ivuxolimab changed TCR sequence diversity and drove clonal T-cell expansion. Patients were allowed to have had prior anti-PD-1, anti-PD-L1 or anti-CTLA-4 therapy, and 30% to 50% of the dose-escalation patients had previously received checkpoint inhibitors. The dose-escalation cohort was 82.7% male with a mean age of 60 years, ranging from about 23 to 85. Intravenous ivuxolimab was administered to patients every 2 weeks at six dose levels: 0.01, 0.1, 0.3, 1.5, 3 and 10 mg/kg. The paper covers the monotherapy dose-escalation part of the phase I ivuxolimab trial, which included N ≈ 52 patients. Of the roughly 52 dose-escalation patients, hepatocellular carcinoma was present in around 19, melanoma in approximately 15, renal cell carcinoma in 9 and head and neck cancer in 9. Partial responses occurred in three dose-escalation patients: two with cutaneous melanoma and one with hepatocellular carcinoma.

This clone has just a few counts. The antigen this receptor binds is unknown. Base qualities are not at hand, and no much larger clone is one base apart. The trial excluded patients who had a history of autoimmune disease or were on systemic immunosuppression. Peripheral blood for TCR sequencing was collected from all dose cohorts at baseline, on cycle 4 day 1, and on cycle 7 day 1. The samples were drawn from a first-in-human, open-label, multicenter phase I dose-escalation trial of ivuxolimab. Adults with locally advanced or metastatic melanoma, renal cell carcinoma, hepatocellular carcinoma or head and neck squamous cell carcinoma were enrolled in the trial. Before TCR sequencing, CD4+ T cells and CD8+ T cells from peripheral blood were sorted into separate populations. CDR1 and CDR2 (GTSNPN, SVGIG) derive from the germline V gene (reference sequence). From the cysteine up to the phenylalanine, the CDR3 has a length of 13 residues. Only the CDR3 region is kept as DNA, spanning 39 bases read in frame from base 1. Trimming at the junction amounts to 5 bases on V and 5 bases on J, and the germline ends lie 13 bases apart.

Results the study describes overall, beyond this receptor: Low levels of normalized T-cell clonal expansion were also seen in some nonresponding patients. On average, CD8+ T cells showed more expanded clones than CD4+ T cells after ivuxolimab. The antigen specificity of the peripheral T cells that underwent clonal expansion was not determined. In the 0.1-3.0 mg/kg groups, partial responders had among the lowest normalized peripheral clonal expansion, particularly in CD8+ T cells. At doses from 0.1 to 3.0 mg/kg, clonal expansion was seen in both CD4+ and CD8+ blood T cells between baseline and week 6.

To sequence the TCRbeta CDR3 region, genomic DNA was isolated from the sorted cells. TCRbeta CDR3 regions were sequenced using the immunoSEQ Assay. Not all clones reach the TCRdb copy of this immuneACCESS table, which keeps in-frame sequences only. Checked studies attribute under half of the gap to unresolved V genes and leave the rest unexplained. The sample table holds around 83,000 clones, of which approximately 84% were seen once. The top ten clonotypes cover around 7.5% of the sample. The sample was CD4+ or CD8+ T cells sorted from blood, taken in a trial of the OX40 agonist ivuxolimab. The source of this sequence is an adult with an advanced solid tumor such as melanoma, head and neck, liver or kidney cancer. The receptor chain draws on TRBV30 and TRBJ1-5; possibly the D gene is TRBD1, per 5 matching bases. The base sequence is TGTGCCTGGGGCCGAAGGGACGATCAGCCCCAGCATTTT. The translation is CAWGRRDDQPQHF.